Described below is a single T cell receptor beta chain sequence and its context. This sample is drawn from a study of cytomegalovirus exposure and HLA in healthy donors. The PCR used 60 Vbeta and 13 Jbeta primers. Sequenced by immunoSEQ multiplex PCR; TCRdb stores in-frame clones only, minus some. The repertoire holds about 180,000 clones, approximately 78% seen once, with 2% to 2.5% in the top ten. Samples came from healthy bone marrow donors. In germline, CDR1 is MNHEY, CDR2 SVGAGI. The germline V and J ends were trimmed by 5 bases and 3 bases, with 8 bases remaining between them. The CDR3 spans 13 residues.

The source of this sequence is a human donor in good health. Sequencing used PBMCs. The V call is TRBV6-5, the J call TRBJ2-1; D is possibly TRBD1 (5 bases). CDR3 coding DNA: TGTGCCAGCAGTACCGGACACTACAATGAGCAGTTCTTC. It translates to CASSTGHYNEQFF.